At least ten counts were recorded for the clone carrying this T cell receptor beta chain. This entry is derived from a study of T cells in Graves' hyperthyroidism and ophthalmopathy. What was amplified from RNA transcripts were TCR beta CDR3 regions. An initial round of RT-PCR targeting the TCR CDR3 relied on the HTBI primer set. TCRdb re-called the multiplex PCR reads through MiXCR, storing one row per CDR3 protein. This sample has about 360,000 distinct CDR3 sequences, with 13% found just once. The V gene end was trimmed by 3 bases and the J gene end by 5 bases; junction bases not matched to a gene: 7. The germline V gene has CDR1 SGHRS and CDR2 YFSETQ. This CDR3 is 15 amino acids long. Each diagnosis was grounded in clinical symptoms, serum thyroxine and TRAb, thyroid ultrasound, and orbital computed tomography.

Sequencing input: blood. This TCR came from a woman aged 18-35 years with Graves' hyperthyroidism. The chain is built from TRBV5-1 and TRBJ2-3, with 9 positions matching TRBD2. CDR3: CASSSPAGGGDTQYF. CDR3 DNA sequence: TGCGCCAGCAGCTCCCCCGCGGGGGGGGGAGATACGCAGTATTTT.